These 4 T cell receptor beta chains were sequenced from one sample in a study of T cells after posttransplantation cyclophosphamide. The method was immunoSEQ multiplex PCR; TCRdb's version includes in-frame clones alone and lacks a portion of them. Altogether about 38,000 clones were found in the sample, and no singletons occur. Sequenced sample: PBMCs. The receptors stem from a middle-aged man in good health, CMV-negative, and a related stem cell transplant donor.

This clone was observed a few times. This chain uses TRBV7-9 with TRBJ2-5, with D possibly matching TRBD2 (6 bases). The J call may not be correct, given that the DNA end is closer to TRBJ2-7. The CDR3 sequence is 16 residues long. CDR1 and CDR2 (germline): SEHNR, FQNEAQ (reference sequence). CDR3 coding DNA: TGTGCCAGCAGCCCACGCTATCCTAGCGACTCCTACGAGCAGTACTTC. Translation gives CASSPRYPSDSYEQYF.

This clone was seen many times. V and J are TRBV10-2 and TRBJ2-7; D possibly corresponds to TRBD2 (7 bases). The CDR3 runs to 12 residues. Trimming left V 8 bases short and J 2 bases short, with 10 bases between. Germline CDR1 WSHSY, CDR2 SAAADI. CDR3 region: CASGGGPYEQYF. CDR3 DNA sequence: TGCGCCAGCGGGGGGGGGCCCTACGAGCAGTACTTC.

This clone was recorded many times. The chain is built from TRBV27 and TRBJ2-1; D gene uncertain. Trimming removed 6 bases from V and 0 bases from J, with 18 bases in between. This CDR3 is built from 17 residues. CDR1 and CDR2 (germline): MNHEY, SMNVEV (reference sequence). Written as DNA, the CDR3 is TGTGCCAGCAGACCCACGGTCCGCTGGGCCTCCTACAATGAGCAGTTCTTC. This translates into CASRPTVRWASYNEQFF.

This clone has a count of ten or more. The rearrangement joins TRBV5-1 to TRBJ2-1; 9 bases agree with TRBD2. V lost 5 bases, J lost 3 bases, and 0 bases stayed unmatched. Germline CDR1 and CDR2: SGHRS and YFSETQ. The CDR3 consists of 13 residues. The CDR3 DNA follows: TGCGCCAGCAGACTAGCGGGCTACAATGAGCAGTTCTTC. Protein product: CASRLAGYNEQFF.